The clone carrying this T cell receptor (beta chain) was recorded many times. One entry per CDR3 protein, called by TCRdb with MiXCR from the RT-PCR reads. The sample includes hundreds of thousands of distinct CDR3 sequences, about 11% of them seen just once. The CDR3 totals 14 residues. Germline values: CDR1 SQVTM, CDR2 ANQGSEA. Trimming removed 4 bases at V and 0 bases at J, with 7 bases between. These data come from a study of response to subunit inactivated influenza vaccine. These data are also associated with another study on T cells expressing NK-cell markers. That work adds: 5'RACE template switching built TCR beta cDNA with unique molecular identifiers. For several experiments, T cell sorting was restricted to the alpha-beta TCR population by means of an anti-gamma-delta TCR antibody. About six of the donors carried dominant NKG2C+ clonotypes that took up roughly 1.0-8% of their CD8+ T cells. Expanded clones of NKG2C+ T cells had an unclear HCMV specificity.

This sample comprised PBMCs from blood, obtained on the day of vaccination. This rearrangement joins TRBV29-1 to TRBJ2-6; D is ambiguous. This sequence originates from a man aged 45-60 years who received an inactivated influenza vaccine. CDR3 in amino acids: CSVGTGSGANVLTF. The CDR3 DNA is TGCAGCGTTGGGACGGGCTCTGGGGCCAACGTCCTGACTTTC.